Shown below are 13 T cell receptor beta chains from a single sample sequenced in a study of blood T cell repertoires in COVID-19. Assay used: immunoSEQ multiplex PCR; TCRdb lists only in-frame clones, some missing. The table shows 110,000 to 150,000 clones, with approximately 81% occurring only once. Sequences were obtained from PBMCs or T cells enriched from blood (not recorded which). Receptor source: a man aged 35-49 years with acute COVID-19.

J is TRBJ1-4 and V is TRBV19; TRBD1 aligns across 10 bases. This CDR3 is built from 16 residues. J lost 8 bases, V lost 5 bases, and 11 bases had no gene match. CDR1 LNHDA and CDR2 SQIVND come from the germline V gene (reference sequence). CDR3 DNA: TGTGCCAGTAGTGATGACAGGGGGCTTCTCAGCGAAAAACTGTTTTTT. This sequence encodes CASSDDRGLLSEKLFF.

CDR3 protein: CASSLLRDKRIGGYTF. The CDR3 nucleotides read TGTGCCAGCAGCTTGCTTCGGGACAAAAGGATTGGGGGCTACACCTTC. This sequence joins TRBV5-6 and TRBJ1-2; tentative D call: TRBD1 (6 bases). V was clipped by 1 base and J by 8 bases, with 21 bases between them. From germline, CDR1 is SGHDT and CDR2 YYEEEE. The CDR3 has 16 amino acids.

V usage is TRBV24-1 and J usage is TRBJ2-1; 8 positions match TRBD2. Losses at the gene ends were 3 bases for V and 2 bases for J; bases not matched to a gene: 8. Germline V CDR1 and CDR2: KGHDR, SFDVKD. The CDR3 is made up of 17 amino acids. The CDR3 DNA reads as TGTGCCACCAGTGATATAGGGGCGGGGGGCACCTACAATGAGCAGTTCTTC. It specifies CATSDIGAGGTYNEQFF.

The V gene is TRBV6-1, the J gene TRBJ1-1; TRBD1 matches 7 bases. The germline V gene encodes CDR1 MNHNS and CDR2 SASEGT. The CDR3 is 15 amino acids. V lost 2 bases, J lost 4 bases, and 7 bases stayed unmatched. The DNA for the CDR3 is TGTGCCAGCAGTGAAACCTACAGGGGCGGCACTGAAGCTTTCTTT. It yields the protein CASSETYRGGTEAFF.

This chain joins TRBV6-5 and TRBJ1-1, with a weak D call TRBD1 (5 bases). The CDR3 covers 14 residues. V gave up 6 bases and J gave up 0 bases, with 11 bases separating them. Germline lookup yields CDR1 MNHEY and CDR2 SVGAGI. The CDR3 DNA is TGTGCCAGCAGGTCGACAGAAATGAACACTGAAGCTTTCTTT. Translating gives CASRSTEMNTEAFF.

The V call is TRBV6-2 or TRBV6-3, the J call TRBJ2-1, with 8 nucleotides matching TRBD2. Per the germline V gene, CDR1 is MNHEY and CDR2 is SVGEGT. J gave up 14 bases and V 4 bases, and 7 bases lay outside the gene matches. The CDR3 sequence is 12 residues long. The CDR3 sequence: CASSSSAGVKFF. Here the CDR3 DNA reads TGTGCCAGCAGTTCCTCAGCGGGAGTCAAGTTCTTC.

This chain links TRBV6-5 with TRBJ2-7; 9 bases match TRBD1. CDR3 length: 16 residues. J was trimmed by 0 bases and V by 4 bases; bases with no gene match: 7. Germline loops: CDR1 MNHEY, CDR2 SVGAGI. CDR3 DNA: TGTGCCAGCAGTTCACCCGACAGGGGGAGCTCCTACGAGCAGTACTTC. Translation gives CASSSPDRGSSYEQYF.

This chain links TRBV19 with TRBJ1-4; D ambiguous. This CDR3 has 16 amino acids. Germline V gives CDR1 LNHDA, CDR2 SQIVND (reference sequence). V lost 6 bases and J lost 6, with 20 bases in between. The CDR3 region is CASRKLLGGRDEKLFF. CDR3 sequence (DNA): TGTGCCAGTAGGAAGCTACTCGGCGGGCGAGATGAAAAACTGTTTTTT.

This rearrangement joins TRBV19 to TRBJ1-5; 9 positions agree with TRBD1. After removal of 4 bases from V and 6 bases from J, the junction contained 7 bases not matched to a gene. The germline gives CDR1 LNHDA, CDR2 SQIVND (reference sequence). The CDR3 sequence is 15 residues long. CDR3 sequence reads: CASSRNGQGTQPQHF. The CDR3 DNA reads as TGTGCCAGTAGTAGAAATGGACAGGGGACTCAGCCCCAGCATTTT.

The V gene is TRBV27, the J gene TRBJ1-1, with D possibly matching TRBD1 (5 bases). Germline V CDR1 and CDR2: MNHEY, SMNVEV (reference sequence). V was pared by 3 bases and J by 2 bases, with 10 bases between. The CDR3 spans 14 residues. CDR3 amino acids: CASSFGGGNTEAFF. The CDR3 DNA follows: TGTGCCAGCAGTTTTGGCGGGGGTAACACTGAAGCTTTCTTT.

This rearrangement joins TRBV3-1 (or the pseudogene TRBV3-2) to TRBJ1-1, with D perhaps matching TRBD1 (6 bases). The V end was cut by 5 bases, the J end by 4 bases, with 14 bases between. Germline CDR1 reads LGHDT; CDR2 reads YNNKEL (reference sequence). This CDR3 has 14 residues. The CDR3 here is CASSDRPRSTEAFF. The CDR3 bases are TGTGCCAGCAGCGACAGGCCGCGGAGCACTGAAGCTTTCTTT.

The chain uses TRBV11-2 and TRBJ2-3, with TRBD1 identical over 10 bases. The germline V gene encodes CDR1 SGHAT and CDR2 FQNNGV. The CDR3 spans 16 residues. V gave up 5 bases and J gave up 3 bases; unmatched junction bases: 8. The CDR3 loop is CASSPDRTGGTDTQYF. The DNA of the CDR3 is TGTGCCAGCAGCCCGGATAGGACAGGGGGGACAGATACGCAGTATTTT.

CDR3 sequence (DNA): TGTGCCAGCAGCGCCGGGACAGGGGAGGCTAATGAAAAACTGTTTTTT. Its protein is CASSAGTGEANEKLFF. This sequence joins TRBV5-5 and TRBJ1-4; 10 bases fit TRBD1. The CDR3 extends over 16 amino acids. V lost 4 bases to trimming and J lost 3 bases; unmatched junction nucleotides: 6. Germline V gene sequence: CDR1 SGHKS, CDR2 YYEKEE (reference sequence).